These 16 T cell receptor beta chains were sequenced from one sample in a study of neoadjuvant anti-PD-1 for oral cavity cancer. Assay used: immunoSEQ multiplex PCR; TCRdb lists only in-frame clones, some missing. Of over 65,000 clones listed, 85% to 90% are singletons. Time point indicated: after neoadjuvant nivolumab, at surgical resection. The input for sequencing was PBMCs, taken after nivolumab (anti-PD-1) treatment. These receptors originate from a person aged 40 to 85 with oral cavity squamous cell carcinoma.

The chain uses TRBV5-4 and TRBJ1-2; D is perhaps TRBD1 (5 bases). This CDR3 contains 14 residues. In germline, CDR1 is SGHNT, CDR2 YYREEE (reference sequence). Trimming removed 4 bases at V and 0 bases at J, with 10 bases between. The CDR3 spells CASSRGGSNYGYTF. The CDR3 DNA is TGTGCCAGCAGCAGGGGAGGCTCTAACTATGGCTACACCTTC.

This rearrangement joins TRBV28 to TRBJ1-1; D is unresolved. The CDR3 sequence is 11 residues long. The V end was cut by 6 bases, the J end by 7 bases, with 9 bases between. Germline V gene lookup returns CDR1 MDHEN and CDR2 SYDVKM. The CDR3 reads CASSLLLEAFF. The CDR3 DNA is TGTGCCAGCAGCTTACTGCTTGAAGCTTTCTTT.

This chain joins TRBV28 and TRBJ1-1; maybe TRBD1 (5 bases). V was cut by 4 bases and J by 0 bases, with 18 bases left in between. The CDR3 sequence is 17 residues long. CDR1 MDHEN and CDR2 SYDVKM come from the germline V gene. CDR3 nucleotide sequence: TGTGCCAGCAGTTCCCTAGCCCGGGGGAGAATGAACACTGAAGCTTTCTTT. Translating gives CASSSLARGRMNTEAFF.

The CDR3 reads CASSQGTGGAETQYF. The CDR3 nucleotides are TGCGCCAGCAGCCAAGGCACAGGGGGCGCGGAGACCCAGTACTTC. The chain carries TRBV4-1 and TRBJ2-5; 9 bases are a match to TRBD1. Trimming cost V 1 base and J 5 bases; bases outside gene matches: 5. The CDR3 covers 15 residues. Germline CDR1 is MGHRA and CDR2 is YSYEKL.

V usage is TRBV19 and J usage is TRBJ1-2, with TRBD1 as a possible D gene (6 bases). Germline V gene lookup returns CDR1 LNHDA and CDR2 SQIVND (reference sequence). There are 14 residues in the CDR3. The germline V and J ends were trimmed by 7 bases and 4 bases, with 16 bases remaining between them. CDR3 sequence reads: CASKPGGEGYGYTF. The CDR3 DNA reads TGTGCCAGTAAGCCGGGGGGCGAGGGCTATGGCTACACCTTC.

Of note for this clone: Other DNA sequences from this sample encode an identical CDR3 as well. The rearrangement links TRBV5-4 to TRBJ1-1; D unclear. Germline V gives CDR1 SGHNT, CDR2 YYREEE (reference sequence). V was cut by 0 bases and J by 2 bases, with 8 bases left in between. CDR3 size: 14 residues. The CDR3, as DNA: TGTGCCAGCAGCTTGGTAGGGAGCAACACTGAAGCTTTCTTT. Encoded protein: CASSLVGSNTEAFF.

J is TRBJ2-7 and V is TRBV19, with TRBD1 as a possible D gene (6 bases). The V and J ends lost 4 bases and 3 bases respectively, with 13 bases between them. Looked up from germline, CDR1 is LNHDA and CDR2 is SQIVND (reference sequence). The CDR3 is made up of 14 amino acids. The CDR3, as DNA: TGTGCCAGTAGTACGGCGTACAGGGACTACGAGCAGTACTTC. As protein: CASSTAYRDYEQYF. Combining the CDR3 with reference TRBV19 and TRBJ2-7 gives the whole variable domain DGGITQSPKYLFRKEGQNVTLSCEQNLNHDAMYWYRQDPGQGLRLIYYSQIVNDFQKGDIAEGYSVSREKKESFPLTVTSAQKNPTAFYLCASSTAYRDYEQYFGPGTRLTVT.

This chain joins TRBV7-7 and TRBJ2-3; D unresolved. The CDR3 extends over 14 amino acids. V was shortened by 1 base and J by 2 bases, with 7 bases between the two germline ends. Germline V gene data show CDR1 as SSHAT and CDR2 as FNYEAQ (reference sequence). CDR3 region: CASSLGSYTDTQYF. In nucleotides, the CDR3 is TGTGCCAGCAGCTTAGGGTCCTACACAGATACGCAGTATTTT.

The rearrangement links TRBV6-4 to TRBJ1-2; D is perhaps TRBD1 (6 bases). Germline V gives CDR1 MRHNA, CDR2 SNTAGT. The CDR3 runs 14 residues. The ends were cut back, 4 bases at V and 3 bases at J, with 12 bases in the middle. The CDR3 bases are TGTGCCAGCAGTGCCGGGGGCAGTGACTATGGCTACACCTTC. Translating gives CASSAGGSDYGYTF.

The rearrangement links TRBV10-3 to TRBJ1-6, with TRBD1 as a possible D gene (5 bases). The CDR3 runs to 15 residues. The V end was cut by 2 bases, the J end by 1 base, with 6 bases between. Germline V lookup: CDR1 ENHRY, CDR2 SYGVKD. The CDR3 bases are TGTGCCATCAGTGAGGAGGGGTCCTATAATTCACCCCTCCACTTT. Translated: CAISEEGSYNSPLHF.

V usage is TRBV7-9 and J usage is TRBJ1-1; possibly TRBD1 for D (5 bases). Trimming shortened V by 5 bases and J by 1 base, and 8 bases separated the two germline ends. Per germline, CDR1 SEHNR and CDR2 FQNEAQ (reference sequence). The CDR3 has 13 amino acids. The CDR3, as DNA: TGTGCCAGCAGCAATACAGGGAACACTGAAGCTTTCTTT. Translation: CASSNTGNTEAFF.

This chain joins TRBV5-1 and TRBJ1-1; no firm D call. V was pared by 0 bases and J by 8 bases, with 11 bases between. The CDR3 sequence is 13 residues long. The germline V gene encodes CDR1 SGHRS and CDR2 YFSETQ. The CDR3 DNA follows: TGCGCCAGCAGCTTGGACCCGGCGGGGGAAGCTTTCTTT. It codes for CASSLDPAGEAFF. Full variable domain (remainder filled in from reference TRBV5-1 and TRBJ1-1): KAGVTQTPRYLIKTRGQQVTLSCSPISGHRSVSWYQQTPGQGLQFLFEYFSETQRNKGNFPGRFSGRQFSNSRSEMNVSTLELGDSALYLCASSLDPAGEAFFGQGTRLTVV.

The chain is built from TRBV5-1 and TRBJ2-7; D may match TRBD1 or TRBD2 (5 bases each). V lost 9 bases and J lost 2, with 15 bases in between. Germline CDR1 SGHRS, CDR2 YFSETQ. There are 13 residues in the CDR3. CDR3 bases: TGCGCCAAGCCCCGGGACCAACCCTACGAGCAGTACTTC. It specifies CAKPRDQPYEQYF.

The CDR3 sequence: CASSIGLARAGELFF. The CDR3 coding sequence is TGTGCCAGCAGCATCGGACTAGCTAGGGCCGGGGAGCTGTTTTTT. This chain uses TRBV5-6 with TRBJ2-2, with TRBD2 identical over 8 bases. The V gene's germline CDR1 is SGHDT and CDR2 YYEEEE. V trimming: 4 bases; J trimming: 6 bases; junction bases outside the gene matches: 8. The length of the CDR3 is 15 residues.

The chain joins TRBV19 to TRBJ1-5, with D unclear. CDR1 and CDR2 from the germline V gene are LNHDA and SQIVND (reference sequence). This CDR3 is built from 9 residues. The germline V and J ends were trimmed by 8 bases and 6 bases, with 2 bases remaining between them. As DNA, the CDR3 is TGTGCCAGTGGTCAGCCCCAGCATTTT. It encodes CASGQPQHF.

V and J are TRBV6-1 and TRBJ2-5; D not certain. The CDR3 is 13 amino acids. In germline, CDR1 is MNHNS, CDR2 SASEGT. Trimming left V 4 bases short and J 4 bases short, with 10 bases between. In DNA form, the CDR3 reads TGTGCCAGCAGTGGAACTCGACCAGAGACCCAGTACTTC. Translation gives CASSGTRPETQYF.